These 14 T cell receptor beta chains came from one sample sequenced in a study of blood T cell repertoires in COVID-19. Assay used: immunoSEQ multiplex PCR; TCRdb lists only in-frame clones, some missing. The table records about 370,000 clones, roughly 90% of them present only once. The sample taken for sequencing was peripheral blood. The origin of the receptors is a woman aged 25 to 45 with COVID-19, enrolled during active disease.

This clone is a singleton in its sample. This chain links TRBV27 with TRBJ1-1, with no clear D. Trimming removed 4 bases from V and 5 bases from J, with 17 bases in between. Germline V lookup: CDR1 MNHEY, CDR2 SMNVEV (reference sequence). The CDR3 covers 15 residues. CDR3 residues: CASSSEDLWRTEAFF. CDR3 coding DNA: TGTGCCAGCAGTTCAGAGGACCTATGGAGGACTGAAGCTTTCTTT.

The chain employs TRBV5-1 and TRBJ2-7; TRBD1 agrees at 11 bases. Trimming at V came to 5 bases and at J to 2 bases, leaving 6 bases not matched to a gene. This CDR3 has 15 amino acids. Per germline, CDR1 SGHRS and CDR2 YFSETQ. The CDR3 sequence is CASREGQGGTYEQYF. CDR3 DNA sequence: TGCGCCAGCAGGGAGGGACAGGGGGGGACCTACGAGCAGTACTTC.

The chain is built from TRBV28 and TRBJ2-3; 11 bases map to TRBD2. V lost 5 bases to trimming and J lost 4 bases; unmatched junction nucleotides: 8. The CDR3 loop spans 16 amino acids. Germline-derived CDR1 and CDR2 are MDHEN and SYDVKM. The CDR3 is CASSVRLAGMADTQYF. CDR3 DNA sequence: TGTGCCAGCAGTGTGAGACTAGCGGGGATGGCAGATACGCAGTATTTT.

The CDR3 region is CASSQDITGTSTDTQYF. In nucleotides, the CDR3 is TGCGCCAGCAGCCAAGATATCACGGGGACTAGCACAGATACGCAGTATTTT. This chain joins TRBV4-3 and TRBJ2-3; the D gene is possibly TRBD2 (6 bases). V was cut by 0 bases and J by 0 bases, with 13 bases left in between. CDR3 length: 17 amino acids. Germline CDR1 and CDR2: LGHNA and YSLEER.

CDR3 in DNA: TGTGCCAGTAGTACCCAGGGGGCAGGAACTGAAGCTTTCTTT. Amino acids: CASSTQGAGTEAFF. J is TRBJ1-1 and V is TRBV19; 8 bases are a match to TRBD1. Germline CDR1 reads LNHDA; CDR2 reads SQIVND (reference sequence). CDR3 length: 14 amino acids. V gave up 4 bases and J gave up 5 bases; unmatched junction bases: 6.

The chain uses TRBV19 and TRBJ1-5, with 10 bases matching TRBD1. Germline V gives CDR1 LNHDA, CDR2 SQIVND (reference sequence). Unmatched junction bases numbered 8, after V lost 6 bases and J lost 6 bases. The CDR3 has 15 residues. This CDR3 reads CASRSTGGAGQPQHF. CDR3 coding DNA: TGTGCCAGTAGGTCGACAGGGGGCGCAGGTCAGCCCCAGCATTTT. The full variable domain, rest sourced from reference TRBV19 and TRBJ1-5, is DGGITQSPKYLFRKEGQNVTLSCEQNLNHDAMYWYRQDPGQGLRLIYYSQIVNDFQKGDIAEGYSVSREKKESFPLTVTSAQKNPTAFYLCASRSTGGAGQPQHFGDGTRLSIL.

The chain is built from TRBV24-1 and TRBJ1-1; tentative D call: TRBD1 (5 bases). The germline V and J ends were trimmed by 12 bases and 2 bases, with 18 bases remaining between them. The CDR3 length is 14 residues. Germline CDR1 reads KGHDR; CDR2 reads SFDVKD. Written as DNA, the CDR3 is TGTGCCGTCCGACAGAGAGGAGCTAACACTGAAGCTTTCTTT. Translation: CAVRQRGANTEAFF.

The chain links TRBV7-8 to TRBJ1-2, with 8 bases lining up with TRBD1. The germline V gene has CDR1 SGHVS and CDR2 FQNEAQ. The V segment lost 2 bases and the J segment 8 bases; nucleotides outside the gene matches: 13. The CDR3 has 16 amino acids. For the CDR3, the DNA is TGTGCCAGCAGCTTAAGCCAAGGACAGGGAGTGTGGGGCTACACCTTC. Translating gives CASSLSQGQGVWGYTF.

This chain links TRBV11-3 with TRBJ2-1, with D perhaps TRBD1 (6 bases). The CDR3 totals 16 residues. The germline gives CDR1 SGHNT, CDR2 YENEEA. V lost 1 base and J 12 bases, leaving 22 bases between the germline ends. CDR3 residues: CASSLAQTGRGNGQFF. DNA of the CDR3: TGTGCCAGCAGCTTAGCCCAGACAGGACGGGGCAACGGGCAGTTCTTC.

J is TRBJ2-2 and V is TRBV11-2, with 7 bases that match TRBD1. Germline V lookup: CDR1 SGHAT, CDR2 FQNNGV. Losses at the gene ends were 5 bases for V and 4 bases for J; bases not matched to a gene: 4. This CDR3 spans 14 amino acids. CDR3 in DNA: TGTGCCAGCAGCGCCACAGGGGTCACCGGGGAGCTGTTTTTT. Protein sequence: CASSATGVTGELFF.

This chain links TRBV4-3 with TRBJ1-1, with 9 bases that match TRBD1. The germline V gene encodes CDR1 LGHNA and CDR2 YSLEER. Trimming at V came to 1 base and at J to 4 bases, leaving 4 bases not matched to a gene. There are 15 residues in the CDR3. The CDR3 nucleotides are TGCGCCAGCAGCCAAGGGCGGACAGGGGCCACTGAAGCTTTCTTT. The encoded protein is CASSQGRTGATEAFF.

V and J are TRBV7-2 and TRBJ2-3; no reliable D call. This CDR3 comprises 14 residues. Germline values: CDR1 SGHTA, CDR2 FQGNSA. V lost 5 bases and J 1 base, leaving 10 bases between the germline ends. The CDR3 protein is CASSPNLGTDTQYF. In nucleotides, the CDR3 is TGTGCCAGCAGCCCGAATCTAGGCACAGATACGCAGTATTTT.

The chain uses TRBV6-5 and TRBJ2-3; 8 bases fit TRBD2. The CDR3 length is 16 residues. V gave up 0 bases and J gave up 2 bases; unmatched junction bases: 4. Germline assignment: CDR1 MNHEY and CDR2 SVGAGI. CDR3 nucleotides: TGTGCCAGCAGTTACTCGTCGGGACTAGACACAGATACGCAGTATTTT. Protein: CASSYSSGLDTDTQYF.

This clone was picked up a small number of times. The gene calls are TRBV18 and TRBJ2-2, with 7 bases fitting TRBD1. CDR1 KGHSH and CDR2 LQKENI come from the germline V gene. This CDR3 contains 15 residues. V trimming: 6 bases; J trimming: 5 bases; junction bases outside the gene matches: 9. The CDR3 here is CASSPDRDATGELFF. Here the CDR3 DNA reads TGTGCCAGCTCCCCCGACAGGGATGCGACCGGGGAGCTGTTTTTT.